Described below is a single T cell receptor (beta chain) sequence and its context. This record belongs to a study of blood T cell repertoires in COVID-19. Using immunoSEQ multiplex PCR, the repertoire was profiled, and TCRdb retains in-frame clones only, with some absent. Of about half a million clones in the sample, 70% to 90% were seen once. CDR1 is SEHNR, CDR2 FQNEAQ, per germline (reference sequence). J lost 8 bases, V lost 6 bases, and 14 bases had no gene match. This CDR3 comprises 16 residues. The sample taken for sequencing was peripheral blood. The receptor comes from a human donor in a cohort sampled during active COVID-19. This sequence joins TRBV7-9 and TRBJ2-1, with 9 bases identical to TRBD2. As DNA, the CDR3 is TGTGCCAGCAGTCCAGGCCATGCGGGAGGGGTAGATGAGCAGTTCTTC. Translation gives CASSPGHAGGVDEQFF.